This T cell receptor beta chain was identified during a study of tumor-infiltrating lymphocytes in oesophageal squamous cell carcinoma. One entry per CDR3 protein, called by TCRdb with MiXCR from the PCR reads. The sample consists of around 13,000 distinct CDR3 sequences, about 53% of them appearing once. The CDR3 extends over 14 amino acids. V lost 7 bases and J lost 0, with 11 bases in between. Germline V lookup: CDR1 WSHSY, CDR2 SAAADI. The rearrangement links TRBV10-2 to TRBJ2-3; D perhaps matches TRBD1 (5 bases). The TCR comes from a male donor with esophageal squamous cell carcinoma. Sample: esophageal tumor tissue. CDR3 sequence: CASTRQTSTDTQYF. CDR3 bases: TGCGCCAGCACGCGACAGACTAGCACAGATACGCAGTATTTT.